This T cell receptor (beta chain) was captured in a study of blood T cell repertoires in COVID-19. Background on the study: Researchers got acute and convalescent COVID-19 samples from the United States, Italy and Spain. The analysed material was cDNA or gDNA that came from T cells, B-cell-depleted T cells, or PBMCs.

The germline V gene encodes CDR1 SQVTM and CDR2 ANQGSEA. V lost 6 bases and J lost 5; bases outside the gene matches: 5. The CDR3 extends over 13 amino acids. TCRdb keeps only in-frame clones here, not all; method: immunoSEQ multiplex PCR. Counted here are around 200,000 clones, more than 70% occurring once; the ten biggest clones make up roughly 2.8%. A few counts support this clone. The sequence came from a woman older than 75 with active or convalescent COVID-19. The sequenced sample was peripheral blood. The rearrangement joins TRBV29-1 to TRBJ1-5; 9 bases line up with TRBD1. This CDR3 is CSVLQGADQPQHF. CDR3 DNA: TGCAGCGTCTTACAGGGGGCGGATCAGCCCCAGCATTTT.